Listed below are T cell receptor beta chains from one sample, sequenced in a study of blood T cell repertoires in COVID-19. Only in-frame clones appear in the TCRdb table, and some are missing; sequencing was by immunoSEQ multiplex PCR. Seen here are hundreds of thousands of clones, about 89% observed once, and the top ten hold approximately 9.4%. Sequencing was done on a sample of PBMCs or T cells enriched from blood (not recorded which). The origin of the receptors is a woman between 40 and 50 years old who had recovered from COVID-19. Each CDR3 is given with its conserved first and last residue. A D gene is named only where the DNA matches it firmly. Only some rows state a clone size, as once, few, many or a class for expanded clones.

v_gene	d_gene	abundance	j_gene	CDR3nt	CDR3aa
TRBV7-2	TRBD1	-	TRBJ1-6	TGTGCCAGCAGCTTGGTCAGACAGGGGGGCTCGTCGAGATCACCCCTCCACTTT	CASSLVRQGGSSRSPLHF
TRBV29-1	TRBD1	-	TRBJ1-1	TGCAGCGCCTCGACAGGGTCCACTGAAGCTTTCTTT	CSASTGSTEAFF
TRBV5-4	-	-	TRBJ2-7	TGTGCCAGCAGCTTAACAGGGAGCCCCTACGAGCAGTACTTC	CASSLTGSPYEQYF
TRBV5-1	-	-	TRBJ2-6	TGCGCCAGCAGCTTGGACGGCTCTGGGGCCAACGTCCTGACTTTC	CASSLDGSGANVLTF
TRBV5-1	TRBD1	-	TRBJ1-1	TGCGCCAGCAGCCCGGGACAGCCGAACACTGAAGCTTTCTTT	CASSPGQPNTEAFF
TRBV7-2	TRBD2	-	TRBJ2-7	TGTGCCAGCAGCTTAGAGGTAGCGGGAGCATCATACGAGCAGTACTTC	CASSLEVAGASYEQYF
TRBV6-5	TRBD2	-	TRBJ2-3	TGTGCCAGCAGTCCCCGGCGGGGGGGTGGGGATACGCAGTATTTT	CASSPRRGGGDTQYF
TRBV5-4	TRBD1	once	TRBJ1-1	TGTGCCAGCAGCTATCAGGGGGCGAGGGTCACTGAAGCTTTCTTT	CASSYQGARVTEAFF
TRBV28	TRBD1	-	TRBJ1-1	TGTGCCAGCAGACCCTATCTGACAGGGGGGACTGAAGCTTTCTTT	CASRPYLTGGTEAFF
TRBV30	-	-	TRBJ2-1	TGTGCCTGGAAGGAGCCGGGACTCGCTTACAATGAGCAGTTCTTC	CAWKEPGLAYNEQFF